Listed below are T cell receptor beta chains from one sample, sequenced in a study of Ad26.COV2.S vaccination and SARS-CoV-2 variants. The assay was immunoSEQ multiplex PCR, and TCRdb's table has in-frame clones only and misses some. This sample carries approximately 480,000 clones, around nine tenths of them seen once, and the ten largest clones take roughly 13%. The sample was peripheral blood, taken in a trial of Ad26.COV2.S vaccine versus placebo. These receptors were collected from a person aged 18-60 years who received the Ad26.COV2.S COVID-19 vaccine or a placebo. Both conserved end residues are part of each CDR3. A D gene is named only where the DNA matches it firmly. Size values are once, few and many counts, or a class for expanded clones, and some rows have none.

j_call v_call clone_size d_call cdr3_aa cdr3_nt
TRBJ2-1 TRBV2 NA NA CASTSGGYNEQFF TGTGCCAGCACCAGTGGGGGGTACAATGAGCAGTTCTTC
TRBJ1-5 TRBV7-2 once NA CASSLASPPLPGNQPQHF TGTGCCAGCAGCTTAGCTTCCCCCCCCTTACCGGGGAATCAGCCCCAGCATTTT
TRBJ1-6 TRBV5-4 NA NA CASSSIQGNNSPLHF TGTGCCAGCAGCAGCATTCAGGGGAATAATTCACCCCTCCACTTT
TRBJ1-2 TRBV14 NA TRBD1 CASSRRDRANGYTF TGTGCCAGCAGCCGCCGGGACAGGGCCAATGGCTACACCTTC
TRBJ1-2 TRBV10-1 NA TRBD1 CASREGDRVPCVYGYTF TGCGCCAGCAGGGAGGGCGACAGGGTACCGTGCGTCTATGGCTACACCTTC
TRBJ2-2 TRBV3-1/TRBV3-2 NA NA CASGEFAGELFF TGTGCCAGTGGCGAGTTCGCCGGGGAGCTGTTTTTT
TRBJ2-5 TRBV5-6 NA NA CASSLPTGAQYF TGTGCCAGCAGCTTGCCTACGGGGGCCCAGTACTTC
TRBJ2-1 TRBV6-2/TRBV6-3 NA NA CASSYSGLGGLEQFF TGTGCCAGCAGTTACTCTGGACTAGGGGGACTTGAGCAGTTCTTC
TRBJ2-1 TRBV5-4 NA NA CASSTWANNEQFF TGTGCCAGCAGCACCTGGGCCAACAATGAGCAGTTCTTC
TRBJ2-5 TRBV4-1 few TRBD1 CASSRDRQETQYF TGCGCCAGCAGCCGGGACAGGCAAGAGACCCAGTACTTC
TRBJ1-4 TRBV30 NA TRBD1 CASTGATNEKLFF TGTGCCTCTACAGGGGCAACTAATGAAAAACTGTTTTTT
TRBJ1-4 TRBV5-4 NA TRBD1 CASSSNPGGTNEKLFF TGTGCCAGCAGCTCCAACCCAGGGGGAACGAATGAAAAACTGTTTTTT
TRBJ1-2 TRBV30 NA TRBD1 CAWRGQDFKFYGYTF TGTGCCTGGAGGGGACAGGACTTCAAATTCTATGGCTACACCTTC
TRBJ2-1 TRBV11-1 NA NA CASSPEQLYNEQFF TGTGCCAGCAGCCCGGAGCAGCTGTACAATGAGCAGTTCTTC
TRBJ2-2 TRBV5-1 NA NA CASTPHRVAGTGELFF TGCGCCAGCACCCCTCACAGGGTCGCGGGAACCGGGGAGCTGTTTTTT
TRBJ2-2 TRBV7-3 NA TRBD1 CASSANRGRGGELFF TGTGCCAGCAGCGCCAACAGGGGGCGTGGCGGGGAGCTGTTTTTT
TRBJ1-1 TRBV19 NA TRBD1 CASSGQARMEAFF TGTGCCAGTAGCGGACAGGCTCGAATGGAAGCTTTCTTT
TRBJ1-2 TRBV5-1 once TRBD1 CASSPDRASGYTF TGCGCCAGCAGCCCGGACAGGGCATCTGGCTACACCTTC
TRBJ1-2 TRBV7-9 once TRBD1 CASSLEQGAWGYTF TGTGCCAGCAGCTTAGAACAGGGGGCGTGGGGCTACACCTTC
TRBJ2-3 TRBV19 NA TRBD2 CASSRGGSTDTQYF TGTGCCAGTAGCCGGGGGGGAAGCACAGATACGCAGTATTTT
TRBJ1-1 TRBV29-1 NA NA CSVLQGGNTEAFF TGCAGCGTTTTACAGGGTGGGAACACTGAAGCTTTCTTT
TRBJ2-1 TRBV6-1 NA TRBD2 CASSSRLAGLLFF TGTGCCAGCAGCTCCAGACTAGCGGGACTTCTGTTCTTC
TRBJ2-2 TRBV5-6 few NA CASSLVGGNTGELFF TGTGCCAGCAGCTTGGTAGGAGGGAACACCGGGGAGCTGTTTTTT
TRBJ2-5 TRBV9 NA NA CASSVGGRGPQETQYF TGTGCCAGCAGCGTAGGTGGGAGGGGGCCCCAAGAGACCCAGTACTTC
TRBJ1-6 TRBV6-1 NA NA CASSEPGSPLHF TGTGCCAGCAGTGAGCCGGGTTCACCCCTCCACTTT
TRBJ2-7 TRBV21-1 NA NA CASSKRPLRNSSYEQYF TGTGCCAGCAGCAAAAGACCCCTACGAAATAGTTCCTACGAGCAGTACTTC
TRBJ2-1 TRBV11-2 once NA CASSLGSLRGEQFF TGTGCCAGCAGCCTAGGATCTCTTAGGGGTGAGCAGTTCTTC
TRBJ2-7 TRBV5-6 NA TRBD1 CASTLNPGQGYEQYF TGTGCCAGCACCCTAAATCCGGGACAGGGATACGAGCAGTACTTC
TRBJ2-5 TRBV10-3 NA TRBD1 CAIGETGGYQETQYF TGTGCCATCGGGGAGACAGGGGGTTACCAAGAGACCCAGTACTTC
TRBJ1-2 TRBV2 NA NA CASKTRTYGYTF TGTGCCAGCAAAACCCGGACGTATGGCTACACCTTC
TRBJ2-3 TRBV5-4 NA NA CASSRSLADTQYF TGTGCCAGCAGCAGGAGCCTCGCAGATACGCAGTATTTT
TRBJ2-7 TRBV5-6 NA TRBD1 CASSWGDRGGHEQYF TGTGCCAGCAGCTGGGGGGACAGGGGAGGACACGAGCAGTACTTC
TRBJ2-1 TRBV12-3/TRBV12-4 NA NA CASKMASELEQFF TGTGCCAGCAAAATGGCTAGCGAGCTAGAGCAGTTCTTC
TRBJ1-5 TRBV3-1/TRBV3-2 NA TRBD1 CASSPTGTGNQPQHF TGTGCCAGCAGCCCCACTGGGACAGGGAATCAGCCCCAGCATTTT
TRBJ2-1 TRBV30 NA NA CAWSKQAGGYNEQFF TGTGCCTGGAGTAAGCAAGCCGGGGGCTACAATGAGCAGTTCTTC
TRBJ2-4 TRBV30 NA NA CAWRGGNKNIQYF TGTGCCTGGAGAGGTGGGAACAAAAACATTCAGTACTTC
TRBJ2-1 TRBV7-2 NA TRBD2 CASSLVPSGRSEQFF TGTGCCAGCAGCTTAGTGCCTAGCGGGAGGTCTGAGCAGTTCTTC
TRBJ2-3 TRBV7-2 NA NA CASSLARATDTQYF TGTGCCAGCAGCTTGGCGCGGGCTACAGATACGCAGTATTTT
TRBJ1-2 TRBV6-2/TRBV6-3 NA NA CASSDRPTSYTF TGTGCCAGCAGTGACAGGCCGACGAGCTACACCTTC
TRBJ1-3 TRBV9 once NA CASSLGATSSGNTIYF TGTGCCAGCAGCCTAGGGGCGACCAGCTCTGGAAACACCATATATTTT
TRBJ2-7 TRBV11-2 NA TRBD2 CASSLVGGRSRSYEQYF TGTGCCAGCAGCTTAGTCGGCGGGAGAAGCCGATCCTACGAGCAGTACTTC
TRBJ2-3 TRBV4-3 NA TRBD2 CASSQDLPSGRSSTDTQYF TGCGCCAGCAGCCAAGATCTCCCTAGCGGGAGGTCTAGCACAGATACGCAGTATTTT
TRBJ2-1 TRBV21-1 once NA CASSKVALAGYNEQFF TGTGCCAGCAGCAAAGTGGCACTAGCTGGCTACAATGAGCAGTTCTTC
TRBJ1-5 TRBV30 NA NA CAWSLSVNQPQHF TGTGCCTGGAGTTTATCAGTCAATCAGCCCCAGCATTTT
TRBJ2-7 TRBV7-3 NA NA CASSLNAGNEQYF TGTGCCAGCAGCTTAAATGCAGGGAACGAGCAGTACTTC
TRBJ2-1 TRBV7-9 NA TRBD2 CASSLTSGTSEYNEQFF TGTGCCAGCAGCTTAACTTCCGGGACTAGCGAATACAATGAGCAGTTCTTC